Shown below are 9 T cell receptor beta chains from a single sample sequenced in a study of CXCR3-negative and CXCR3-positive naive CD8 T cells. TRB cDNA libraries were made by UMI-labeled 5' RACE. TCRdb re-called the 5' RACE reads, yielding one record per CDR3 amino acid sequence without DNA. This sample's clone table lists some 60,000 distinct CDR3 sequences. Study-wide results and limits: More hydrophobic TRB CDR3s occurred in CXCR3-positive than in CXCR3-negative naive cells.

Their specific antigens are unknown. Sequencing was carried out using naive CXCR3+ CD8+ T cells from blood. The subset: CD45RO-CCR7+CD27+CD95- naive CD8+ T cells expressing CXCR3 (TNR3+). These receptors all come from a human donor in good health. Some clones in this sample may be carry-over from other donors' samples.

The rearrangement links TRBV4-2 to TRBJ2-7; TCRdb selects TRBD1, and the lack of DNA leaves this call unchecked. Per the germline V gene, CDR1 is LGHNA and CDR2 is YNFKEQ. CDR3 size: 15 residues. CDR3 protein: CASSQGPGQGHEQYF.

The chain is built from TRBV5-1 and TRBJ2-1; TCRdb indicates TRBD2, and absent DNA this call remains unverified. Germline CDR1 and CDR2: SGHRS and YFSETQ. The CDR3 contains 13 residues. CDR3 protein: CASSPGDLNEQFF.

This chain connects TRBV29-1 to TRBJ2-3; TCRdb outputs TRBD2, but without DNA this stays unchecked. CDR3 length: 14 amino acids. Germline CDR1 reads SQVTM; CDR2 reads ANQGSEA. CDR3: CSVPPSGGPDTQYF.

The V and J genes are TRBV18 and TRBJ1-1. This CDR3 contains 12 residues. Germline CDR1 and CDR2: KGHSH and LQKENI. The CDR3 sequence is CASSPPGAEAFF.

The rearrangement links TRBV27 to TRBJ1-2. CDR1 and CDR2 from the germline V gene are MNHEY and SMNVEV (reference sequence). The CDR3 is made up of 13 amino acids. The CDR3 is CASSPAGFYGYTF.

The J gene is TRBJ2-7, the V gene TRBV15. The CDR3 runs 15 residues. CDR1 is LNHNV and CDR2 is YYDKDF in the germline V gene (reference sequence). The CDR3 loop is CATRMDRSTSYEQYF.

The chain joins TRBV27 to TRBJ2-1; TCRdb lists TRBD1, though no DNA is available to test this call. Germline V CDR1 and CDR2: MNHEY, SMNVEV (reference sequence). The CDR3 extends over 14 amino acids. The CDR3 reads CASSFRGRYNEQFF.

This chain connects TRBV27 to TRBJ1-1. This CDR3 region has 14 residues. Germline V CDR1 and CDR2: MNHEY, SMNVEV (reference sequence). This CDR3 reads CASSLGSINTEAFF.

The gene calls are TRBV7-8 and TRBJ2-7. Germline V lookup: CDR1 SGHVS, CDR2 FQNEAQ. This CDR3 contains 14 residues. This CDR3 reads CASSLWGASYEQYF.